What follows describes a single TCR beta chain. What it binds is unknown. The record originates from a study of T cells expressing NK-cell markers. Study context: Sorted CD3+CD56+NKG2C+, CD3+CD56+NKG2C- and CD3+CD56-NKG2C+ T cells provided the TCR beta repertoires. Sequencing covered eight donors, seven HCMV-seropositive and one seronegative.

Germline V lookup: CDR1 SGHTA, CDR2 FQGNSA. The CDR3 runs to 14 residues. The authors made TCR beta cDNA libraries by 5'RACE template switching. This switching added a universal primer site and UMIs. TCRdb re-called the 5' RACE reads; one entry per CDR3 protein, DNA not given. In total, the table holds about 540,000 distinct CDR3 sequences. Study-level points and caveats: Questions lingered over whether expanded NKG2C+ T cell clones were HCMV-specific.

The sequence derives from a man younger than 30 in good health. V and J are TRBV7-2 and TRBJ2-1; TCRdb proposes TRBD1, but this gene call is untestable without DNA. The source material was blood T cells: a sorted CD56 or NKG2C T cell subset, CD4+ or CD8+ T cells, or bulk PBMC T cells (not recorded which). The CDR3 region is CASIRGQIDNEQFF.